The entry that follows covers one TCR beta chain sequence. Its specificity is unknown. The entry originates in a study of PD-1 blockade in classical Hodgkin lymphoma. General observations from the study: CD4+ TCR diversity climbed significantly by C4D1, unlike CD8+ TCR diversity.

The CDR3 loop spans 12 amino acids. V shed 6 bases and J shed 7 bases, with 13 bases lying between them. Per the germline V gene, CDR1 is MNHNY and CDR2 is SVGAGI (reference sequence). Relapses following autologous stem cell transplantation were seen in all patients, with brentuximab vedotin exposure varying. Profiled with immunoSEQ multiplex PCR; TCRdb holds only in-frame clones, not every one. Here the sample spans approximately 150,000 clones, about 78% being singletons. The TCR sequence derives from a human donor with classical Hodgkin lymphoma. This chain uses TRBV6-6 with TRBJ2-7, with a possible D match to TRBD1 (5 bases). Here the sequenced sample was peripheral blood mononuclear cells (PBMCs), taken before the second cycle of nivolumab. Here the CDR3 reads CASRDSHGEQYF. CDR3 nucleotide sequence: TGTGCCAGCAGAGACAGTCACGGGGAGCAGTACTTC.